The next 6 T cell receptor beta chains were all read from a single sample in a study of blood T cell repertoires in COVID-19. Repertoires were generated with immunoSEQ multiplex PCR, while TCRdb's copy carries only in-frame clones and drops some. The data show about 220,000 clones, around 75% seen once. Sequences were obtained from peripheral blood. These receptors were collected from a human donor in a cohort sampled during active COVID-19.

The J gene is TRBJ2-7, the V gene TRBV7-2; D unclear. The germline V and J ends were trimmed by 2 bases and 4 bases, with 9 bases remaining between them. The CDR3 covers 13 residues. CDR1 and CDR2 (germline): SGHTA, FQGNSA. The CDR3 sequence is CASSLTNLYEQYF. The CDR3 DNA reads as TGTGCCAGCAGCTTAACAAATTTGTACGAGCAGTACTTC.

Comments on this clone: Other DNA sequences in this sample translate to the same CDR3. The rearrangement links TRBV7-3 to TRBJ2-1; 8 positions match TRBD1. Germline V gene data show CDR1 as SGHTA and CDR2 as FQGTGA. V gave up 2 bases and J gave up 1 base; unmatched junction bases: 1. This CDR3 is built from 15 residues. The CDR3 spells CASSLDRGSYNEQFF. The CDR3 DNA follows: TGTGCCAGCAGCTTAGACAGGGGATCCTACAATGAGCAGTTCTTC.

The chain carries TRBV7-9 and TRBJ2-1; 7 bases line up with TRBD2. The length of the CDR3 is 14 residues. CDR1 and CDR2 from the germline V gene are SEHNR and FQNEAQ (reference sequence). With 5 bases clipped from V and 6 bases from J, the junction kept 7 bases outside the gene matches. In nucleotides, the CDR3 is TGTGCCAGCAGCGTAACTAGCGTCGGCAATGAGCAGTTCTTC. It specifies CASSVTSVGNEQFF.

The chain combines TRBV3-1 (or the pseudogene TRBV3-2) with TRBJ2-7, with D unresolved. Trimming left V 3 bases short and J 3 bases short, with 3 bases between. Germline CDR1 is LGHDT and CDR2 is YNNKEL (reference sequence). This CDR3 is 11 amino acids long. Here the CDR3 reads CASSHSYEQYF. The CDR3 bases are TGTGCCAGCAGCCATAGCTACGAGCAGTACTTC.

The V gene is TRBV30, the J gene TRBJ1-2; TRBD1 agrees at 9 bases. The CDR3 is 15 residues long. Germline-derived CDR1 and CDR2 are GTSNPN and SVGIG (reference sequence). V lost 3 bases, J lost 4 bases, and 9 bases stayed unmatched. As DNA, the CDR3 is TGTGCCTGGAGGACAGGGGGAATAGCAGGCTATGGCTACACCTTC. Translating gives CAWRTGGIAGYGYTF.

This clone has more than one count but fewer than ten. The rearrangement uses TRBV27 and TRBJ2-7, with 8 nucleotides matching TRBD1. The CDR3 covers 13 residues. Unmatched junction bases numbered 4, after V lost 9 bases and J lost 0 bases. Per germline, CDR1 MNHEY and CDR2 SMNVEV (reference sequence). The CDR3 DNA reads TGTGCCAGTCGAGGACAGGGCTCCTACGAGCAGTACTTC. This translates into CASRGQGSYEQYF.